This T cell receptor (beta chain) was captured in a study of T cell responses to AZD1222 COVID-19 vaccine. Study-wide findings and caveats: Only a handful of AZD1222 recipients, roughly 6 in all, had baseline seropositivity. Reportedly, close to half of spike-specific TCRs are directed against unmutated variant regions. Donors were largely white British and mainly female; clonal diversity was possibly underestimated. Repertoire sampling was restricted to post-peak T cell response timepoints.

The method was immunoSEQ multiplex PCR; TCRdb's version includes in-frame clones alone and lacks a portion of them. The table lists some 130,000 clones, about nine tenths of them singletons. This clone was recorded once. Its antigen is currently unknown. V was pared by 7 bases and J by 6 bases, with 24 bases between. The CDR3 totals 17 residues. Per germline, CDR1 LNHDA and CDR2 SQIVND (reference sequence). The chain carries TRBV19 and TRBJ2-2; D perhaps matches TRBD2 (6 bases). The sample consisted of peripheral blood, taken on day 0 of AZD1222 vaccination. The source is an adult in good health. CDR3 coding DNA: TGTGCCAGTAATCCCCCGGGACCCAGGACGGGAGCCGGGGAGCTGTTTTTT. It is translated as CASNPPGPRTGAGELFF.